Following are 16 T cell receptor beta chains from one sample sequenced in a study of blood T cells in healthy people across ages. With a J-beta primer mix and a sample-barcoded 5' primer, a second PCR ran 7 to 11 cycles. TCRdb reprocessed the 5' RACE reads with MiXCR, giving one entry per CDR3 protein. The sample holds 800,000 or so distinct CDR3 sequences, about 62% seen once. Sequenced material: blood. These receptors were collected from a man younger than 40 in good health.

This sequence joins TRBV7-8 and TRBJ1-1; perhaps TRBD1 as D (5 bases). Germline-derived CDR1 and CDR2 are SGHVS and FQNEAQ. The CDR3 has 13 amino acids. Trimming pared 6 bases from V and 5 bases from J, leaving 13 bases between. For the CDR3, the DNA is TGTGCCAGCAGTCATCCGAGGGGAACTGAAGCTTTCTTT. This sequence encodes CASSHPRGTEAFF.

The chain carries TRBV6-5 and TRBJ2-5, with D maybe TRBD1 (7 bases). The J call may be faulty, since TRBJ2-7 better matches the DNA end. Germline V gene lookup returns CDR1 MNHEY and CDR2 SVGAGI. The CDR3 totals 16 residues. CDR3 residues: CASRSPRTGAGHEQYF. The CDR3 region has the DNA TGTGCCAGCAGAAGCCCCAGGACAGGCGCGGGGCACGAGCAGTACTTC.

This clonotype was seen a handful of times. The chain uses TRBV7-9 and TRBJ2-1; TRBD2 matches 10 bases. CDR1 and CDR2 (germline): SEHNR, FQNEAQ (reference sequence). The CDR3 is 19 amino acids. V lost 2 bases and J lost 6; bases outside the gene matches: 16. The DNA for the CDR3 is TGTGCCAGCAGCTTACCGCTAGCGGGGGACCAATTCAGGCCCAATGAGCAGTTCTTC. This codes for CASSLPLAGDQFRPNEQFF.

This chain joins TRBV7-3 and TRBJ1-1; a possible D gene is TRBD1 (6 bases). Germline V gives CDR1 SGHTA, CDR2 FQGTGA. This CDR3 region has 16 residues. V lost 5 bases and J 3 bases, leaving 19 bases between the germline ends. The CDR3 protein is CASSPTLGARYTEAFF. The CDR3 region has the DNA TGTGCCAGCAGCCCCACGCTGGGGGCGCGTTACACTGAAGCTTTCTTT. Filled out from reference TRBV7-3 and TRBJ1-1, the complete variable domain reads GAGVSQTPSNKVTEKGKYVELRCDPISGHTALYWYRQSLGQGPEFLIYFQGTGAADDSGLPNDRFFAVRPEGSVSTLKIQRTERGDSAVYLCASSPTLGARYTEAFFGQGTRLTVV.

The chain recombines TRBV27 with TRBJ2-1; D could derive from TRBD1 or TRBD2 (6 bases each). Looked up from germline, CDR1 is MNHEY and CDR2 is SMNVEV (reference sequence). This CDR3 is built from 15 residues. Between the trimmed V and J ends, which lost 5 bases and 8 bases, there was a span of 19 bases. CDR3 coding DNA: TGTGCCAGCAGTCCCCTTAACCTGGGGGGCGATGAGCAGTTCTTC. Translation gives CASSPLNLGGDEQFF.

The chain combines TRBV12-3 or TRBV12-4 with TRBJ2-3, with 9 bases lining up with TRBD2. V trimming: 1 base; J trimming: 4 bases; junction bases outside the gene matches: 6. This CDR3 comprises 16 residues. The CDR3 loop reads CASSLVLAGSADTQYF. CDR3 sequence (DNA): TGTGCCAGCAGTTTAGTTCTAGCGGGGTCAGCAGATACGCAGTATTTT.

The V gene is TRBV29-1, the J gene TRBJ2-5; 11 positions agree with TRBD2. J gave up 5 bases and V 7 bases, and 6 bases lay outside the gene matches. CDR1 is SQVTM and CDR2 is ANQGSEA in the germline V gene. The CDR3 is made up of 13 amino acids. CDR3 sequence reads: CSAVSGGGETQYF. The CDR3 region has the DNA TGCAGCGCAGTTAGCGGGGGGGGTGAGACCCAGTACTTC.

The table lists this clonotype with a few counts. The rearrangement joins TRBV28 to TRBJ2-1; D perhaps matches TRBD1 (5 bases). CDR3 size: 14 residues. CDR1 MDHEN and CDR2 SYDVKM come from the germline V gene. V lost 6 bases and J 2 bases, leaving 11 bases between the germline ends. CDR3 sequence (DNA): TGTGCCAGCAGCCTTAAAGGGGCCTACAATGAGCAGTTCTTC. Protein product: CASSLKGAYNEQFF. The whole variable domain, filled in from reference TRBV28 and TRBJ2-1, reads DVKVTQSSRYLVKRTGEKVFLECVQDMDHENMFWYRQDPGLGLRLIYFSYDVKMKEKGDIPEGYSVSREKKERFSLILESASTNQTSMYLCASSLKGAYNEQFFGPGTRLTVL.

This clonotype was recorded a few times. This CDR3 is CASSWGPGNTDTQYF. In DNA form, the CDR3 reads TGTGCCAGCAGTTGGGGACCCGGAAACACAGATACGCAGTATTTT. The chain links TRBV27 to TRBJ2-3, with D possibly being TRBD1 or TRBD2 (5 bases each). This CDR3 spans 15 amino acids. Germline CDR1 and CDR2: MNHEY and SMNVEV (reference sequence). Trimming left V 4 bases short and J 2 bases short, with 13 bases between.

CDR3 amino acids: CASSLPAGSTDTQYF. The DNA of the CDR3 is TGTGCCAGCAGCTTACCAGCAGGAAGCACAGATACGCAGTATTTT. The chain has TRBV7-2 and TRBJ2-3; D is unresolved. V was shortened by 2 bases and J by 0 bases, with 9 bases between the two germline ends. CDR3 length: 15 residues. From germline, CDR1 is SGHTA and CDR2 FQGNSA.

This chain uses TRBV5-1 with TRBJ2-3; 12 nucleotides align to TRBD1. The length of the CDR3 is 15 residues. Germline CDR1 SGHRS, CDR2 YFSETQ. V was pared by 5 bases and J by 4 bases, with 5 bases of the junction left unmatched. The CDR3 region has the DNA TGCGCCAGCAGGTTCGGGACAGGGGGCGCAGATACGCAGTATTTT. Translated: CASRFGTGGADTQYF.

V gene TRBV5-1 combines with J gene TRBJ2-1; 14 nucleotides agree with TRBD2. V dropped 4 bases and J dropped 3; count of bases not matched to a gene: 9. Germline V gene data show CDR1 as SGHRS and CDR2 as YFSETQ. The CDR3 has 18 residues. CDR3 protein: CASSRETSGGAGYNEQFF. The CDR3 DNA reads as TGCGCCAGCAGCAGGGAGACTAGCGGGGGGGCCGGCTACAATGAGCAGTTCTTC.

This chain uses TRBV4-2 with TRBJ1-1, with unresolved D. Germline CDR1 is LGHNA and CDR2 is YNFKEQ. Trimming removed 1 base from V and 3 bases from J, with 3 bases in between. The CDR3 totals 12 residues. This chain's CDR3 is CASSQAHTEAFF. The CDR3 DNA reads TGTGCCAGCAGCCAAGCACACACTGAAGCTTTCTTT.

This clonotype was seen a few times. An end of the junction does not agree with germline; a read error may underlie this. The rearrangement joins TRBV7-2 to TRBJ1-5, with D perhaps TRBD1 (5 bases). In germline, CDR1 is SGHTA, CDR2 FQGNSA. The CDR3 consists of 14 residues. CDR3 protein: CASSFGTGNQPQHF. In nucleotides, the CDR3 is TGCGCCAGCAGCTTTGGGACGGGGAATCAGCCCCAGCATTTT.

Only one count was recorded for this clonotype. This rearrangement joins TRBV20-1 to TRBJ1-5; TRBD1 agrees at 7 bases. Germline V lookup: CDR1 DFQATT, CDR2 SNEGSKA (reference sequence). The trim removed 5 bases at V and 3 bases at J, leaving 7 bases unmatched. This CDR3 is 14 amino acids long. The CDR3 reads CSAGSTGTNQPQHF. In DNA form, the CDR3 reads TGCAGTGCTGGATCGACAGGGACCAATCAGCCCCAGCATTTT.

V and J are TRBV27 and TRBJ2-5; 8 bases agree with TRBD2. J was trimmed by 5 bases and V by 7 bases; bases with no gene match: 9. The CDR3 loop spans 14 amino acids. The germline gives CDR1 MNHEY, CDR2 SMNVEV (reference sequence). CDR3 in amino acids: CASKAGTSLETQYF. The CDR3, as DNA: TGTGCCAGCAAGGCCGGGACTAGTCTTGAGACCCAGTACTTC.